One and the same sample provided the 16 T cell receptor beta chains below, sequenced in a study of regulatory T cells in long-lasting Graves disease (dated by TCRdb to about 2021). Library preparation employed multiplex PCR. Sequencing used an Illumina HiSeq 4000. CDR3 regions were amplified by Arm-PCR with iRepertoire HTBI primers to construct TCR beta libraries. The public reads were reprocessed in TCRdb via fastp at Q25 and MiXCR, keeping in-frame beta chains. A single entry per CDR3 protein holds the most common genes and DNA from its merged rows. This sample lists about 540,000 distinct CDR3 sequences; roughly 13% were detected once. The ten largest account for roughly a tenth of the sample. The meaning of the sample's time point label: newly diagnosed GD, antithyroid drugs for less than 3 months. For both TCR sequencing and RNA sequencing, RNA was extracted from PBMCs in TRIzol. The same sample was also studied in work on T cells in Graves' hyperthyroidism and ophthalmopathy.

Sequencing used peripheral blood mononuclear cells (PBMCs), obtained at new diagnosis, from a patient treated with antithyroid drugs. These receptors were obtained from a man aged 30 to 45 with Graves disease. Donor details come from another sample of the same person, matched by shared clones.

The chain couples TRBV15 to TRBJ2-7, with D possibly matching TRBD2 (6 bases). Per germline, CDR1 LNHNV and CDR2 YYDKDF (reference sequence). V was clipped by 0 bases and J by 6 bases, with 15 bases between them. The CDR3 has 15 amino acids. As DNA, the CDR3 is TGTGCCACCAGCAGAGACCGGCCCGGGAGTTCCGAGCAGTACTTC. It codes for CATSRDRPGSSEQYF.

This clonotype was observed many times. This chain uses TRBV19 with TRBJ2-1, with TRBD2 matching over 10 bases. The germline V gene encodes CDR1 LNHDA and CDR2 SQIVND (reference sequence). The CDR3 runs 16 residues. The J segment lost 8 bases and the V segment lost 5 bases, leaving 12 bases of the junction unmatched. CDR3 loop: CASSSPTSGRIDEQFF. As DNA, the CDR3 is TGTGCCAGTAGTTCCCCGACTAGCGGGCGTATCGATGAGCAGTTCTTC.

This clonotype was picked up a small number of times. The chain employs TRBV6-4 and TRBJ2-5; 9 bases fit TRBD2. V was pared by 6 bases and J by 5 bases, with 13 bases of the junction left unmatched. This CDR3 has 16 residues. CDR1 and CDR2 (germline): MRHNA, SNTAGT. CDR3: CASRASAGGPKETQYF. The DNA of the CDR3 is TGTGCCAGCAGGGCCTCCGCGGGAGGGCCGAAGGAGACCCAGTACTTC.

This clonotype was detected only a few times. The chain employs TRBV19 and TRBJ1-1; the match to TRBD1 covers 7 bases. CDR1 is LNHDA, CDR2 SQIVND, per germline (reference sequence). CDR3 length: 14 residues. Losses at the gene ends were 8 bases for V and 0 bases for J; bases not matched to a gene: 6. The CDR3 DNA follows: TGTGCCAGTGGATTGGGACAGTTGAACACTGAAGCTTTCTTT. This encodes CASGLGQLNTEAFF.

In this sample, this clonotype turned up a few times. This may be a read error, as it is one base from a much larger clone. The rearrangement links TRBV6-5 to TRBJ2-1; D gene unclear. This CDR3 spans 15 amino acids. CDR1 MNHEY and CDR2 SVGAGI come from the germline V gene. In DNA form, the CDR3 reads TGTGCCAGCAGTTTAAAAGAGAGCTCCTACGATGAGCAGTTCTTC. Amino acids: CASSLKESSYDEQFF.

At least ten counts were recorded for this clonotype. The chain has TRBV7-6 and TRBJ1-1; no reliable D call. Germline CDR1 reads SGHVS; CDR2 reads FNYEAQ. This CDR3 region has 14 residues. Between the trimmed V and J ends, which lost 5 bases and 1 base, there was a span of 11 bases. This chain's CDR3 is CASSGVEANTEAFF. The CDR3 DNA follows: TGTGCCAGCAGCGGGGTGGAGGCGAACACTGAAGCTTTCTTT.

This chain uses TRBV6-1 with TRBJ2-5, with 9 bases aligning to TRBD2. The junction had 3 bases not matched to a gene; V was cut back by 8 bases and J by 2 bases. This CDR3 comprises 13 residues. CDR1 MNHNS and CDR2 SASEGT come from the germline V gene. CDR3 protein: CASPSGVQETQYF. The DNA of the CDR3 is TGTGCCAGCCCTAGCGGGGTTCAAGAGACCCAGTACTTC.

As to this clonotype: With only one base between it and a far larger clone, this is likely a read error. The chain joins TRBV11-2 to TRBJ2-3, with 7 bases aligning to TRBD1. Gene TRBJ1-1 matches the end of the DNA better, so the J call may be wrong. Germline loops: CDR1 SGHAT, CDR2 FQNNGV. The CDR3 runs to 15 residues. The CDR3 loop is CASGWYLTGSTEAFF. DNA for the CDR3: TGTGCCAGCGGCTGGTACCTGACAGGGTCCACTGAAGCTTTCTTT.

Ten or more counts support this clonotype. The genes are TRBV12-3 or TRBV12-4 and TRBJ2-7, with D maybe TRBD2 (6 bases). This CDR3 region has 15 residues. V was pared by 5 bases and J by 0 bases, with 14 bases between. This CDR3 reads CASSTGLRGSYEQYF. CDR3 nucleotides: TGTGCCAGCAGTACGGGACTTCGGGGCTCCTACGAGCAGTACTTC.

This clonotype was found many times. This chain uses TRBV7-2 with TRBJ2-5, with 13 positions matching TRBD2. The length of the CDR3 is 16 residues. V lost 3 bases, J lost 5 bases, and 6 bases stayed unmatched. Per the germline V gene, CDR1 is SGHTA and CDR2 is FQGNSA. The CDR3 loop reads CASSFILAGGGETQYF. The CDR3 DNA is TGTGCCAGCAGCTTTATACTAGCGGGAGGGGGGGAGACCCAGTACTTC.

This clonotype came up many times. The DNA of the CDR3 is TGTGCCACCAGTGCCCCCGGGGGAGGGAGAACGAATGAGCAGTTCTTC. It encodes CATSAPGGGRTNEQFF. The chain recombines TRBV24-1 with TRBJ2-1, with 7 bases that match TRBD2. Germline V lookup: CDR1 KGHDR, CDR2 SFDVKD. This CDR3 has 16 residues. Losses at the gene ends were 5 bases for V and 7 bases for J; bases not matched to a gene: 13.

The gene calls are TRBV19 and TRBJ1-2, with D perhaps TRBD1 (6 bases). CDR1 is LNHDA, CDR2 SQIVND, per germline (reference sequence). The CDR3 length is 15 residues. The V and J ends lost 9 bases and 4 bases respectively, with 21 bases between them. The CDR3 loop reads CASLFQGPGGYGYTF. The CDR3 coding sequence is TGTGCCAGCCTATTCCAGGGGCCGGGGGGCTATGGCTACACCTTC.

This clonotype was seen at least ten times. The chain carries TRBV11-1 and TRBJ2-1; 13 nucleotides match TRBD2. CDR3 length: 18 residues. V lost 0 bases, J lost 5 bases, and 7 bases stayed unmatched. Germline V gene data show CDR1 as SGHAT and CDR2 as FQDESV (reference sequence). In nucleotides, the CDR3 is TGTGCCAGCAGCTTAGCGTTACTAGCGGGAGGGGGGAACAATGAGCAGTTCTTC. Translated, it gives CASSLALLAGGGNNEQFF.

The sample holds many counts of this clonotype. CDR3 sequence reads: CSARDPGNRGTNEKLFF. The CDR3 nucleotides read TGCAGTGCTAGAGATCCTGGCAACCGAGGAACTAATGAAAAACTGTTTTTT. The chain has TRBV20-1 and TRBJ1-4; no definite D call. CDR3 length: 17 amino acids. V was clipped by 0 bases and J by 1 base, with 15 bases between them. CDR1 is DFQATT and CDR2 is SNEGSKA in the germline V gene (reference sequence).

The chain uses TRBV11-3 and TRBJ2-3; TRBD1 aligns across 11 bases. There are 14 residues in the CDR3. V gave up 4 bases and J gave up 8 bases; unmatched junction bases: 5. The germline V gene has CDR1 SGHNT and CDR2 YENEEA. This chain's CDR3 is CASSSGQGEGTQYF. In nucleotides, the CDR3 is TGTGCCAGCAGCTCGGGACAGGGGGAAGGTACGCAGTATTTT. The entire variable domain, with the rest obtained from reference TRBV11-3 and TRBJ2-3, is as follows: EAGVVQSPRYKIIEKKQPVAFWCNPISGHNTLYWYLQNLGQGPELLIRYENEEAVDDSQLPKDRFSAERLKGVDSTLKIQPAELGDSAVYLCASSSGQGEGTQYFGPGTRLTVL.

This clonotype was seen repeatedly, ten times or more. Here the CDR3 reads CASSYIGSGWTEAFF. The CDR3 nucleotides are TGTGCCAGCAGTTATATCGGATCTGGGTGGACTGAAGCTTTCTTT. The chain links TRBV6-5 to TRBJ1-1; no firm D call. The V end was cut by 3 bases, the J end by 5 bases, with 16 bases between. This CDR3 is built from 15 residues. From germline, CDR1 is MNHEY and CDR2 SVGAGI.